A selection of T cell receptor beta chains follows, all from one sample in a study of T cell repertoires and HLA-DP antigens. Their specific antigens are unknown. The data were produced by immunoSEQ multiplex PCR, yet TCRdb's version contains in-frame clones alone and is incomplete. The sample carries 85,000 to 90,000 clones, 86% recorded once. Sequenced material: CD4+ T cells from PBMCs. The source is a man aged 50 to 60 in good health and CMV-seronegative. The CDR3 runs from the conserved cysteine through the conserved F or W. D genes are given only for firm matches. The size of a clone is reported for some rows only, either as once, few or many, or as a class for expanded clones.

j_call: TRBJ2-1
v_call: TRBV28
clone_size: .
d_call: .
cdr3_nt: TGTGCCAGCATGGCCGGGTCGGTGTTCTTC
cdr3_aa: CASMAGSVFF

j_call: TRBJ2-2
v_call: TRBV6-4
clone_size: .
d_call: .
cdr3_nt: TGTGCCAGCAGTGACAGGGACACCGGGGAGCTGTTTTTT
cdr3_aa: CASSDRDTGELFF

j_call: TRBJ2-2
v_call: TRBV9
clone_size: .
d_call: .
cdr3_nt: TGTGCCAGCAGCGTGAGCGTGAACACCGGGGAGCTGTTTTTT
cdr3_aa: CASSVSVNTGELFF

j_call: TRBJ2-2
v_call: TRBV5-1
clone_size: .
d_call: TRBD1
cdr3_nt: TGCGCCAGCAGATCGGACAGGGGACTCAACACCGGGGAGCTGTTTTTT
cdr3_aa: CASRSDRGLNTGELFF

j_call: TRBJ2-7
v_call: TRBV7-2
clone_size: .
d_call: .
cdr3_nt: TGTGCCAGCAGCCCCCCGGCTAGCCCCTACGAGCAGTACTTC
cdr3_aa: CASSPPASPYEQYF

j_call: TRBJ1-1
v_call: TRBV5-6
clone_size: few
d_call: .
cdr3_nt: TGTGCCAGCAGCTTGCAGATGAACACTGAAGCTTTCTTT
cdr3_aa: CASSLQMNTEAFF

j_call: TRBJ2-4
v_call: TRBV30
clone_size: .
d_call: .
cdr3_nt: TGTGCCTGGTCGGGCCTCCTACTAGCCAAAAACATTCAGTACTTC
cdr3_aa: CAWSGLLLAKNIQYF

j_call: TRBJ2-1
v_call: TRBV28
clone_size: .
d_call: TRBD2
cdr3_nt: TGTGCCAGCAGTTTAGCGGGGGCCTACAATGAGCAGTTCTTC
cdr3_aa: CASSLAGAYNEQFF

j_call: TRBJ1-2
v_call: TRBV19
clone_size: .
d_call: TRBD1
cdr3_nt: TGTGCCAGTAGTCCCGGGACAGACTATGGCTACACCTTC
cdr3_aa: CASSPGTDYGYTF

j_call: TRBJ2-7
v_call: TRBV28
clone_size: .
d_call: TRBD1
cdr3_nt: TGTGCCAGCAGTTTATGGATGACAGGGAGCGGCGAGCAGTACTTC
cdr3_aa: CASSLWMTGSGEQYF

j_call: TRBJ2-7
v_call: TRBV11-2
clone_size: .
d_call: .
cdr3_nt: TGTGCCACCGCTCGGACTTCCCACCACTCCTACGAGCAGTACTTC
cdr3_aa: CATARTSHHSYEQYF

j_call: TRBJ2-3
v_call: TRBV7-9
clone_size: .
d_call: TRBD2
cdr3_nt: TGTGCCAGCAGCAGAGGTTCGAGCGGGAGGACAGATACGCAGTATTTT
cdr3_aa: CASSRGSSGRTDTQYF

j_call: TRBJ1-5
v_call: TRBV15
clone_size: few
d_call: .
cdr3_nt: TGTGCCACCAGCAGGGACGGACTCAAACCCCAGCATTTT
cdr3_aa: CATSRDGLKPQHF

j_call: TRBJ1-1
v_call: TRBV4-1
clone_size: .
d_call: .
cdr3_nt: TGCGCCAGCAGCAAGGGACGGCAAAACACTGAAGCTTTCTTT
cdr3_aa: CASSKGRQNTEAFF

j_call: TRBJ1-2
v_call: TRBV20-1
clone_size: .
d_call: .
cdr3_nt: TGCAGTGCGGGAGAGTGGGGCTACACCTTC
cdr3_aa: CSAGEWGYTF

j_call: TRBJ2-3
v_call: TRBV7-2
clone_size: .
d_call: .
cdr3_nt: TGTGCCAGCAGCTTAAGGGCTAACACAGATACGCAGTATTTT
cdr3_aa: CASSLRANTDTQYF

j_call: TRBJ2-7
v_call: TRBV5-1
clone_size: .
d_call: TRBD2
cdr3_nt: TGCGCCAGCAGCTCTTCTAGCGGGGGGTCCCCCGAGCAGTACTTC
cdr3_aa: CASSSSSGGSPEQYF

j_call: TRBJ2-2
v_call: TRBV2
clone_size: .
d_call: .
cdr3_nt: TGTGCCAGCAGTGAAAACGGGAAGATCACCGGGGAGCTGTTTTTT
cdr3_aa: CASSENGKITGELFF

j_call: TRBJ2-1
v_call: TRBV7-2
clone_size: .
d_call: .
cdr3_nt: TGTGCCAGCAGATCTAGGGCAGGGTCCTCCTCATGGAATGAGCAGTTCTTC
cdr3_aa: CASRSRAGSSSWNEQFF

j_call: TRBJ2-7
v_call: TRBV19
clone_size: .
d_call: TRBD2
cdr3_nt: TGTGCCAGTAGTATAGATTCTACTAGCGGGATCAACGAGCAGTACTTC
cdr3_aa: CASSIDSTSGINEQYF

j_call: TRBJ2-1
v_call: TRBV28
clone_size: .
d_call: .
cdr3_nt: TGTGCCAGCAGATCGGGGAGGAATGAGCAGTTCTTC
cdr3_aa: CASRSGRNEQFF

j_call: TRBJ2-2
v_call: TRBV27
clone_size: many
d_call: TRBD2
cdr3_nt: TGTGCCAGCACCCGGGGACTAGCGGGAGGGCCGGACACCGGGGAGCTGTTTTTT
cdr3_aa: CASTRGLAGGPDTGELFF

j_call: TRBJ2-5
v_call: TRBV15
clone_size: .
d_call: .
cdr3_nt: TGTGCCACCAGCATAGGGGGGCGGGAGACCCAGTACTTC
cdr3_aa: CATSIGGRETQYF

j_call: TRBJ1-1
v_call: TRBV28
clone_size: .
d_call: .
cdr3_nt: TGTGCCAGCAGTTTACGGGAGGCCAACACTGAAGCTTTCTTT
cdr3_aa: CASSLREANTEAFF

j_call: TRBJ1-3
v_call: TRBV30
clone_size: .
d_call: .
cdr3_nt: TGTGCCTCCGGTCGCGGGATTACTGGAAACACCATATATTTT
cdr3_aa: CASGRGITGNTIYF

j_call: TRBJ1-1
v_call: TRBV6-1
clone_size: .
d_call: .
cdr3_nt: TGTGCCAGCAGTAGAGGGACGGGGAACACTGAAGCTTTCTTT
cdr3_aa: CASSRGTGNTEAFF

j_call: TRBJ1-2
v_call: TRBV29-1
clone_size: .
d_call: .
cdr3_nt: TGCAGCGTTGAGCGCGTGGGCTATGGCTACACCTTC
cdr3_aa: CSVERVGYGYTF

j_call: TRBJ2-7
v_call: TRBV7-2
clone_size: .
d_call: .
cdr3_nt: TGTGCCAGCAGCTTAGAGTCTTCGATCGGTCTAACCTCCTACGAGCAGTACTTC
cdr3_aa: CASSLESSIGLTSYEQYF

j_call: TRBJ2-1
v_call: TRBV5-1
clone_size: .
d_call: .
cdr3_nt: TGCGCCAGCAGCTTTGACAGTTCTTCGAACAATGAGCAGTTCTTC
cdr3_aa: CASSFDSSSNNEQFF

j_call: TRBJ1-4
v_call: TRBV19
clone_size: .
d_call: .
cdr3_nt: TGTGCCAGTAGTACCGAACGAGGGGAAAAACTGTTTTTT
cdr3_aa: CASSTERGEKLFF

j_call: TRBJ1-1
v_call: TRBV19
clone_size: .
d_call: TRBD1
cdr3_nt: TGTGCCAGTAGTGCTGACAGGGGGCGAACTGAAGCTTTCTTT
cdr3_aa: CASSADRGRTEAFF

j_call: TRBJ2-7
v_call: TRBV2
clone_size: .
d_call: .
cdr3_nt: TGTGCCAGCAGAGAGGACCGCGCCTACGAGCAGTACTTC
cdr3_aa: CASREDRAYEQYF

j_call: TRBJ2-4
v_call: TRBV30
clone_size: .
d_call: .
cdr3_nt: TGTGCCTTGCTTGACGGGGCCCAGGAAAACATTCAGTACTTC
cdr3_aa: CALLDGAQENIQYF

j_call: TRBJ1-4
v_call: TRBV19
clone_size: .
d_call: .
cdr3_nt: TGTGCCAGTAGTATCGGCGGCAACCGTGAAAAACTGTTTTTT
cdr3_aa: CASSIGGNREKLFF

j_call: TRBJ2-5
v_call: TRBV4-2
clone_size: .
d_call: .
cdr3_nt: TGTGCCAGCAGCCAAGCCTCGGGAGACTTGGAGACCCAGTACTTC
cdr3_aa: CASSQASGDLETQYF

j_call: TRBJ1-1
v_call: TRBV14
clone_size: .
d_call: TRBD1
cdr3_nt: TGTGCCAGCAGCCAAGATCCAGGGGACAGACCAACTGAAGCTTTCTTT
cdr3_aa: CASSQDPGDRPTEAFF

j_call: TRBJ2-3
v_call: TRBV23-1
clone_size: .
d_call: TRBD2
cdr3_nt: TGCGCCAGCAGTCTGACTAGCGAGACCACAGATACGCAGTATTTT
cdr3_aa: CASSLTSETTDTQYF

j_call: TRBJ1-2
v_call: TRBV28
clone_size: .
d_call: TRBD1
cdr3_nt: TGTGCCAGCAGTTCCGGGACAGGGATTAAATATGGCTACACCTTC
cdr3_aa: CASSSGTGIKYGYTF

j_call: TRBJ1-5
v_call: TRBV27
clone_size: .
d_call: .
cdr3_nt: TGTGCCAGCAGCCCCTGGGTGGGGGAGGGCAATCAGCCCCAGCATTTT
cdr3_aa: CASSPWVGEGNQPQHF

j_call: TRBJ2-2
v_call: TRBV2
clone_size: .
d_call: .
cdr3_nt: TGTGCCAGCACGGTGCGGGTGAACACCGGGGAGCTGTTTTTT
cdr3_aa: CASTVRVNTGELFF